The present T cell receptor (beta chain) was sequenced within a study of identical twins. Study conclusions and caveats: Sharing of beta out-of-frame sequences by twins showed a weaker excess.

In this sample, this clonotype turned up a few times. What it binds is not known. Germline-derived CDR1 and CDR2 are LNHDA and SQIVND (reference sequence). Trimming pared 10 bases from V and 9 bases from J, leaving 16 bases between. CDR3 length: 12 amino acids. Unique molecular identifiers were present on the cDNA, and a universal primer site came from template switching. TCRdb re-derived calls from the 5' RACE reads in MiXCR, one entry per CDR3 protein. The sample consists of 100,000 or so distinct CDR3 sequences, 5.9% of them appearing once. The sample consisted of memory T cells sorted from blood. The chain couples TRBV19 to TRBJ2-4; D unclear. This TCR came from a woman aged 50 to 60 in good health. Here the CDR3 reads CATTLRPGIQYF. The CDR3 nucleotides read TGTGCCACGACCCTGAGGCCAGGCATTCAGTACTTC.